This T cell receptor beta chain originates from a study of siplizumab effects on memory and regulatory T cells. The table came from immunoSEQ multiplex PCR; TCRdb's copy has only in-frame clones and leaves some out. The sample lists about 120,000 clones, approximately 94% occurring once. Of note for this clone: Its antigen is currently unknown.

Study-level findings and limits: Suppressive capability of dividing Tregs from siplizumab cultures went unverified.

In germline, CDR1 is SNHLY, CDR2 FYNNEI. CDR3 length: 18 residues. With 3 bases clipped from V and 4 bases from J, the junction kept 16 bases outside the gene matches. Sequencing was done on a sample of non-Treg CD4+ T cells sorted from blood. This receptor was identified in a human donor in good health. V gene TRBV2 combines with J gene TRBJ2-3; 7 bases line up with TRBD2. Here the CDR3 DNA reads TGTGCCAGCAGTGACTCCCTTTTTGCGGGAGCCCGGGCAGATACGCAGTATTTT. It codes for CASSDSLFAGARADTQYF.